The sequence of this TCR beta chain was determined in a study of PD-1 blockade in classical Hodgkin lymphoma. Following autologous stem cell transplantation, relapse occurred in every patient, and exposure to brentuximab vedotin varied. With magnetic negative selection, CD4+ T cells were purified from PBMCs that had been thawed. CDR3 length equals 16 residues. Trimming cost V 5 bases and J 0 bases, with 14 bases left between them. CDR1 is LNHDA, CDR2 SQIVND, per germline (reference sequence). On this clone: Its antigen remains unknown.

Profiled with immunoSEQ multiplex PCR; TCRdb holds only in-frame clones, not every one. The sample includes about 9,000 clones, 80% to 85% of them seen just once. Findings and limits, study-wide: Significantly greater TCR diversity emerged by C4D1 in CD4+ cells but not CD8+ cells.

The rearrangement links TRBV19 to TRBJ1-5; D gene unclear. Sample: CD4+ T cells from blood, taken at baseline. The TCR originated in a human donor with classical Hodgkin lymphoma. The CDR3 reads CASSPRTAHSNQPQHF. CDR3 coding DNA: TGTGCCAGTAGTCCCCGGACCGCCCATAGCAATCAGCCCCAGCATTTT.